This T cell receptor (beta chain) was sequenced for a study of T cells after yellow fever vaccination. Study details: The authors prepared low-cell-number fractions using SMART-Seq v4 Ultra Low Input.

TCRdb called the 5' RACE reads again in MiXCR, with one record for every CDR3 protein. The sample records fewer than 450,000 distinct CDR3 sequences, around 4.1% being singletons. The origin of this receptor is a young man who received the YFV17D yellow fever vaccine. The sequenced sample was PBMCs, obtained 5 days after the yellow fever booster vaccination.

CDR3 protein: CSVGDRLNTEAFF. CDR3 coding DNA: TGCAGCGTTGGAGACAGACTGAACACTGAAGCTTTCTTT. This sequence joins TRBV29-1 and TRBJ1-1, with D maybe TRBD1 (5 bases). V lost 4 bases and J 0 bases, leaving 9 bases between the germline ends. Germline V gives CDR1 SQVTM, CDR2 ANQGSEA. CDR3 size: 13 residues.